The entry that follows covers one T cell receptor (beta chain) sequence. The sample comes from a study of shared clonotypes between healthy human individuals. It was at deep level that the assay was run. Only in-frame clones appear in the TCRdb table, and some are missing; sequencing was by immunoSEQ multiplex PCR. This table holds about 2.4 million clones, 90% to 95% found once. The germline V and J ends were trimmed by 3 bases and 0 bases, with 10 bases remaining between them. The CDR3 covers 15 residues. Germline loops: CDR1 SGHKS, CDR2 YYEKEE (reference sequence). The clonotype originates from a man between 18 and 29 years old in good health. Source material: naive CD4+ T cells sorted from blood. Subset noted: CD45RA+ positively selected. This rearrangement joins TRBV5-5 to TRBJ2-1; the D call may be TRBD1 or TRBD2 (5 bases each). The DNA of the CDR3 is TGTGCCAGCAGCTCGGGGCCTAGCTCCTACAATGAGCAGTTCTTC. Translated: CASSSGPSSYNEQFF.